This T cell receptor (beta chain) was recovered during a study of T cells after yellow fever vaccination. Overall study: CD3, CD45RA, CCR7 and CD95 sorting yielded EM, EMRA, CM and Tscm memory subsets. It was SMART-Seq v4 Ultra Low Input that prepared the fractions with low cell numbers. The study, taken as a whole, reports: Once the booster was given, most primary-vaccination clones reappeared, at about 97% for CD4 and more than 85% for CD8.

5'RACE template switching added a universal primer site and UMIs to TCR cDNA. TCRdb itself ran the 5' RACE reads through MiXCR, one entry per CDR3 protein. This sample yields about 58,000 distinct CDR3 sequences, of which approximately 5.5% are seen a single time; less than 40% belongs to the top ten. This CDR3 has 13 residues. V was pared by 6 bases and J by 5 bases, with 16 bases between. The germline CDR1 and CDR2 sequences are SQVTM and ANQGSEA. This clonotype was recorded at least ten times. The chain is built from TRBV29-1 and TRBJ1-2, with a tentative D call TRBD1 (6 bases). The receptor's source is a man aged 18 to 35 who received the YFV17D yellow fever vaccine. The sequences come from PBMCs, either bulk or a sorted T-cell subset (CD4+, CD8+, memory, or dextramer-sorted; not recorded which), collected on the day of the yellow fever booster vaccination. CDR3 coding DNA: TGCAGCGTCGCTTTAGGGGGGTGGTATGGCTACACCTTC. As protein: CSVALGGWYGYTF.